A single sample gave rise to the 23 T cell receptor beta chains below, sequenced in a study of blood T cells in healthy people across ages. Alongside a J-beta primer mix, a sample-barcoded 5' primer served in a second PCR lasting about 6 to 12 cycles. MiXCR, applied by TCRdb to the 5' RACE reads, yields one record per CDR3 protein. The sample has roughly 860,000 distinct CDR3 sequences, 62% seen once. Sequencing input: blood. These receptors were collected from a man in his thirties or forties in good health.

V is TRBV9 and J is TRBJ2-7; D might be TRBD2 (6 bases). This CDR3 is built from 14 residues. CDR1 SGDLS and CDR2 YYNGEE come from the germline V gene. Deletions cut 0 bases from V and 5 bases from J, with 12 bases between. The DNA of the CDR3 is TGTGCCAGCAGCGTAGCTGGGGGAGGAAACGAGCAGTACTTC. Translating gives CASSVAGGGNEQYF.

This clonotype was recorded only once. The V and J genes are TRBV7-2 and TRBJ2-3, with D maybe TRBD2 (6 bases). Trimming shortened V by 6 bases and J by 8 bases, and 12 bases separated the two germline ends. Germline V gene data show CDR1 as SGHTA and CDR2 as FQGNSA. The CDR3 has 12 residues. The DNA of the CDR3 is TGTGCCAGCAGGTTAACGGGACTTACGCAGTATTTT. Its protein is CASRLTGLTQYF. The full variable domain, rest sourced from reference TRBV7-2 and TRBJ2-3, is GAGVSQSPSNKVTEKGKDVELRCDPISGHTALYWYRQSLGQGLEFLIYFQGNSAPDKSGLPSDRFSAERTGGSVSTLTIQRTQQEDSAVYLCASRLTGLTQYFGPGTRLTVL.

This chain connects TRBV28 to TRBJ1-2; TRBD1 might be the D (5 bases). Germline V CDR1 and CDR2: MDHEN, SYDVKM. The germline V and J ends were trimmed by 3 bases and 4 bases, with 12 bases remaining between them. The CDR3 is 14 residues long. CDR3 bases: TGTGCCAGCAGTTTGCCAGGGACCCCCTATGGCTACACCTTC. This gives the protein CASSLPGTPYGYTF.

The rearrangement joins TRBV7-9 to TRBJ2-3; possibly TRBD1 for D (5 bases). The V gene's germline CDR1 is SEHNR and CDR2 FQNEAQ (reference sequence). The CDR3 totals 14 residues. Trimming pared 8 bases from V and 1 base from J, leaving 13 bases between. The CDR3 loop reads CASHAGPRTDTQYF. DNA of the CDR3: TGTGCCAGCCATGCAGGGCCACGCACAGATACGCAGTATTTT.

The chain is built from TRBV4-2 and TRBJ2-3; D ambiguous. CDR1 LGHNA and CDR2 YNFKEQ come from the germline V gene. V lost 0 bases, J lost 4 bases, and 8 bases lay in between. This CDR3 is built from 14 residues. The CDR3 reads CASSQEPQADTQYF. DNA for the CDR3: TGTGCCAGCAGCCAAGAACCCCAAGCAGATACGCAGTATTTT.

The rearrangement uses TRBV12-3 or TRBV12-4 and TRBJ2-2; TRBD1 matches 8 bases. V lost 6 bases and J lost 2; bases outside the gene matches: 14. The CDR3 covers 18 residues. As DNA, the CDR3 is TGTGCCAGCAGCATCAAGGACAGGGACAAAATTAACACCGGGGAGCTGTTTTTT. Its translation: CASSIKDRDKINTGELFF.

The rearrangement uses TRBV20-1 and TRBJ2-1; 9 positions agree with TRBD2. The CDR3 is 19 amino acids. V dropped 1 base and J dropped 1; count of bases not matched to a gene: 14. Germline V gene data show CDR1 as DFQATT and CDR2 as SNEGSKA (reference sequence). The CDR3 protein is CSARGVGGGGVWSYNEQFF. The DNA for the CDR3 is TGCAGTGCTAGAGGAGTTGGCGGCGGGGGGGTATGGTCCTACAATGAGCAGTTCTTC.

This clonotype occurred a few times. This sequence joins TRBV28 and TRBJ2-6; the D gene could be TRBD1 or TRBD2 (5 bases each). The CDR3 totals 17 residues. Germline V gene sequence: CDR1 MDHEN, CDR2 SYDVKM. V gave up 3 bases and J gave up 2 bases, with 14 bases separating them. CDR3 nucleotides: TGTGCCAGCAGTTTGCCCTTGATGGGGGCTGGGGCCAACGTCCTGACTTTC. This gives the protein CASSLPLMGAGANVLTF.

V gene TRBV12-3 or TRBV12-4 combines with J gene TRBJ2-1; 8 bases fit TRBD1. J gave up 1 base and V 4 bases, and 3 bases lay outside the gene matches. CDR3 length equals 15 residues. CDR3 protein: CASSWDRPSYNEQFF. The CDR3 coding sequence is TGTGCCAGCAGTTGGGACAGGCCTTCCTACAATGAGCAGTTCTTC.

This chain joins TRBV29-1 and TRBJ1-5; tentative D call: TRBD1 (5 bases). Germline V gene sequence: CDR1 SQVTM, CDR2 ANQGSEA. Trimming cost V 4 bases and J 1 base, with 11 bases left between them. The CDR3 has 14 amino acids. The CDR3 DNA reads TGCAGCGTTGTGTTCAGGGACAGCAATCAGCCCCAGCATTTT. It codes for CSVVFRDSNQPQHF.

The V and J genes are TRBV12-3 or TRBV12-4 and TRBJ2-1; D remains ambiguous. Trimming removed 3 bases from V and 10 bases from J, with 10 bases in between. CDR3 length: 12 amino acids. The CDR3 spells CASSFVGSEQFF. The CDR3 nucleotides are TGTGCCAGCAGTTTTGTGGGGTCCGAGCAGTTCTTC.

V gene TRBV4-1 combines with J gene TRBJ2-1; 9 bases are shared with TRBD1. Germline V gene sequence: CDR1 MGHRA, CDR2 YSYEKL. V was pared by 4 bases and J by 4 bases, with 11 bases of the junction left unmatched. The CDR3 spans 17 residues. The CDR3 DNA follows: TGCGCCAGCAGCCTCGACCCCGGGACAGGGATATACAATGAGCAGTTCTTC. It specifies CASSLDPGTGIYNEQFF.

V gene TRBV7-2 combines with J gene TRBJ1-2; the D gene is possibly TRBD1 (6 bases). This CDR3 is 16 amino acids long. Trimming left V 1 base short and J 6 bases short, with 18 bases between. From germline, CDR1 is SGHTA and CDR2 FQGNSA. The CDR3 reads CASSLEGGRGDHGYTF. The CDR3 DNA reads TGTGCCAGCAGCTTAGAGGGGGGTAGGGGAGACCATGGCTACACCTTC.

The chain is built from TRBV7-3 and TRBJ1-1; a possible D gene is TRBD1 (5 bases). V shed 6 bases and J shed 5 bases, with 19 bases lying between them. Germline-derived CDR1 and CDR2 are SGHTA and FQGTGA. CDR3 size: 15 residues. The CDR3 region is CASRLSGGGLTEAFF. CDR3 DNA: TGTGCCAGCAGACTTTCCGGGGGGGGTCTTACTGAAGCTTTCTTT.

This clonotype was observed a handful of times. This sequence joins TRBV4-1 and TRBJ2-7; D is uncertain. Germline V gene sequence: CDR1 MGHRA, CDR2 YSYEKL. CDR3 length: 15 residues. The V and J ends lost 0 bases and 2 bases respectively, with 11 bases between them. DNA for the CDR3: TGCGCCAGCAGCCAAGAGGTCGTCCGCCCCTACGAGCAGTACTTC. The encoded protein is CASSQEVVRPYEQYF.

A remark on this clonotype: A junction boundary mismatches the germline segment, possibly from a read error. The chain recombines TRBV29-1 with TRBJ2-7, with TRBD2 matching 10 bases. This CDR3 is 14 amino acids long. Germline V CDR1 and CDR2: SQVTM, ANQGSEA. The CDR3 sequence: CSVGGTSVSYGQYF. DNA of the CDR3: TGCAGCGTTGGGGGGACTAGCGTGTCCTACGGGCAGTACTTC.

In this sample, this clonotype turned up a few times. The V and J genes are TRBV20-1 and TRBJ2-5; 9 bases are shared with TRBD1. There are 14 residues in the CDR3. Germline trimming cut 6 bases from V and 5 bases from J; bases unmatched to any gene: 10. From germline, CDR1 is DFQATT and CDR2 SNEGSKA (reference sequence). CDR3 residues: CSATQGAPLETQYF. For the CDR3, the DNA is TGCAGTGCCACACAGGGGGCGCCCCTTGAGACCCAGTACTTC.

The V gene is TRBV12-3 or TRBV12-4, the J gene TRBJ1-4, with D hard to call. The V gene lost 6 bases and the J gene lost 10 bases, with 9 bases spanning the gap. The CDR3 spans 11 residues. The DNA for the CDR3 is TGTGCCAGCAGCCCCAACGGAAAACTGTTTTTT. This sequence encodes CASSPNGKLFF.

V and J are TRBV7-9 and TRBJ2-3; perhaps TRBD1 as D (5 bases). Germline V gene lookup returns CDR1 SEHNR and CDR2 FQNEAQ (reference sequence). V was trimmed by 1 base and J by 0 bases, leaving 8 bases between them. The CDR3 is 15 amino acids. The CDR3 coding sequence is TGTGCCAGCAGCTTAGAAGGGGTGAGCACAGATACGCAGTATTTT. This sequence encodes CASSLEGVSTDTQYF.

Regarding this clonotype: The junction shows a germline mismatch at one end, possibly a read error. J is TRBJ1-2 and V is TRBV27; the match to TRBD1 covers 7 bases. Germline CDR1 is MNHEY and CDR2 is SMNVEV (reference sequence). The CDR3 runs to 13 residues. Here the CDR3 reads CASSLRTGYSYTF. CDR3 nucleotides: TGTGCCAGCAGTTTAAGGACAGGCTATAGCTACACCTTC.

The rearrangement links TRBV20-1 to TRBJ2-5; a possible D gene is TRBD2 (5 bases). This CDR3 has 9 residues. Germline CDR1 and CDR2: DFQATT and SNEGSKA (reference sequence). V lost 5 bases and J lost 7, with 5 bases in between. The CDR3 reads CSAAGTQYF. The CDR3 DNA is TGCAGTGCTGCGGGGACCCAGTACTTC.

The chain links TRBV13 to TRBJ2-7; D gene uncertain. Germline CDR1 and CDR2: PRHDT and FYEKMQ (reference sequence). Deletions cut 4 bases from V and 2 bases from J, with 15 bases between. The CDR3 is made up of 15 amino acids. Written as DNA, the CDR3 is TGTGCCAGCAGCTATAAGGTACAGTCTCCCTACGAGCAGTACTTC. Translation gives CASSYKVQSPYEQYF.

The chain combines TRBV4-3 with TRBJ2-7, with 8 bases that match TRBD1. The trim removed 2 bases at V and 2 bases at J, leaving 8 bases unmatched. The CDR3 spans 16 residues. Germline CDR1 and CDR2: LGHNA and YSLEER. The CDR3 loop is CASSQLRGTGPYEQYF. For the CDR3, the DNA is TGCGCCAGCAGCCAACTCCGTGGGACAGGTCCCTACGAGCAGTACTTC.